This is a list of T cell receptor beta chains from one sample in a study of T cell repertoires in cytomegalovirus infection. TCRdb itself ran the reads through MiXCR, one entry per CDR3 protein. The repertoire holds under 250,000 distinct CDR3 sequences, with roughly 6.5% as singletons. Sequenced input: PBMCs. The origin of the receptors is a human donor in good health (CMV status not recorded). Some clones in this sample may be carry-over from other donors' samples. Each CDR3 is given with its conserved first and last residue. D genes are given only for firm matches. A row's size may be missing; if present it is once, few, many or a size class.

len	abundance	v_gene	j_gene	d_gene	CDR3aa	CDR3nt
14	many	TRBV19	TRBJ2-1	.	CASSREVQGYEQFF	TGTGCCAGTAGTAGAGAGGTACAGGGCTATGAGCAGTTCTTC
15	many	TRBV7-2	TRBJ2-7	TRBD2	CASSSRTSGIYEQYF	TGTGCCAGCAGCTCGCGGACTAGCGGAATCTACGAGCAGTACTTC
15	many	TRBV28	TRBJ1-5	.	CASGPPGGPGRPQHF	TGTGCCAGCGGCCCCCCCGGGGGCCCCGGGAGGCCCCAGCATTTT
13	many	TRBV7-2	TRBJ1-5	TRBD1	CASRGQDNQPQHF	TGTGCCAGCAGGGGACAGGACAATCAGCCCCAGCATTTT
15	many	TRBV23-1	TRBJ1-1	.	CASSQSRGEGTEAFF	TGCGCCAGCAGTCAATCGAGGGGGGAGGGAACTGAAGCTTTCTTT
13	many	TRBV6-5	TRBJ2-2	.	CASSSVRSGELFF	TGTGCCAGCAGTTCAGTTCGGAGCGGGGAGCTGTTTTTT
16	many	TRBV28	TRBJ2-7	.	CASSLVQGRSLYEQYF	TGTGCCAGCAGTTTAGTGCAGGGGCGTTCTTTGTACGAGCAGTACTTC
15	many	TRBV20-1	TRBJ2-7	TRBD2	CSARVTSGGPYEQYF	TGCAGTGCTAGAGTGACTAGCGGGGGACCCTACGAGCAGTACTTC
15	.	TRBV6-7	TRBJ2-3	.	CASTPPTGTLDTQYF	TGTGCCAGCACGCCGCCTACAGGGACCCTAGATACGCAGTATTTT
13	few	TRBV6-1	TRBJ2-1	TRBD1	CASSVDRGNEQFF	TGTGCCAGCAGCGTCGACAGGGGCAATGAGCAGTTCTTC
13	many	TRBV7-8	TRBJ1-4	TRBD1	CASSLDRAEKLFF	TGTGCCAGCAGCTTGGACAGGGCTGAAAAACTGTTTTTT
15	.	TRBV9	TRBJ1-5	.	CASSAEGYVNQPQHF	TGTGCCAGCAGCGCTGAGGGGTATGTCAATCAGCCCCAGCATTTT
16	many	TRBV11-2	TRBJ2-3	.	CASSLDGPPYGDTQYF	TGTGCCAGCAGCTTAGATGGGCCACCCTACGGAGATACGCAGTATTTT
15	.	TRBV7-2	TRBJ2-7	.	CASSFSRGRTYEQYF	TGTGCCAGCAGCTTCAGTAGAGGGAGGACCTACGAGCAGTACTTC
15	many	TRBV6-2/TRBV6-3	TRBJ1-6	.	CASSYRGTFDSPLHF	TGTGCCAGCAGTTATCGTGGGACATTTGATTCACCCCTCCACTTT
12	.	TRBV3-1	TRBJ1-5	.	CASSQNNQPQHF	TGTGCCAGCAGCCAAAACAATCAGCCCCAGCATTTT
13	many	TRBV2	TRBJ1-5	.	CASRKERNQPQHF	TGTGCCAGCAGAAAAGAGCGGAATCAGCCCCAGCATTTT
15	many	TRBV20-1	TRBJ1-5	.	CSARVADISNQPQHF	TGCAGTGCTAGAGTGGCGGATATTAGCAATCAGCCCCAGCATTTT
14	many	TRBV11-2	TRBJ1-2	.	CASIQGTANYGYTF	TGTGCCAGCATTCAGGGCACAGCTAACTATGGCTACACCTTC
17	many	TRBV11-2	TRBJ1-1	.	CASSLVSGTLRGTEAFF	TGTGCCAGCAGCTTAGTCTCCGGGACCCTTAGGGGCACTGAAGCTTTCTTT
15	many	TRBV6-6	TRBJ2-6	TRBD1	CASSPGGLGANVLTF	TGTGCCAGCAGCCCAGGGGGCTTGGGGGCCAACGTCCTGACTTTC
16	many	TRBV7-2	TRBJ2-3	TRBD2	CASSGSLAGGSDTQYF	TGTGCCAGCAGCGGATCACTAGCGGGGGGTTCAGATACGCAGTATTTT
11	many	TRBV6-1	TRBJ1-6	.	CASSDPGPLHF	TGTGCCAGCAGTGATCCGGGGCCCCTCCACTTT
15	many	TRBV19	TRBJ1-1	.	CASSIQRSGTHEAFF	TGTGCCAGTAGTATACAACGCTCAGGTACACACGAAGCTTTCTTT
15	many	TRBV7-2	TRBJ2-1	.	CASSPGGRSYNEQFF	TGTGCCAGCAGCCCTGGAGGGAGGTCCTACAATGAGCAGTTCTTC
15	many	TRBV28	TRBJ2-4	.	CASSLVGAAKNIQYF	TGTGCCAGCAGTTTGGTGGGGGCTGCCAAAAACATTCAGTACTTC
14	many	TRBV7-8	TRBJ1-1	.	CASSPDPRFTEAFF	TGTGCCAGCAGCCCCGACCCAAGGTTCACTGAAGCTTTCTTT
15	many	TRBV28	TRBJ2-3	.	CASSRGGASTDTQYF	TGTGCCAGCAGTCGAGGGGGGGCTAGCACAGATACGCAGTATTTT
17	many	TRBV20-1	TRBJ2-1	TRBD1	CSASPNDRGQKYNEQFF	TGCAGTGCTAGCCCCAACGACAGGGGGCAAAAATACAATGAGCAGTTCTTC
12	many	TRBV5-1	TRBJ1-1	.	CASSNPNTEAFF	TGCGCCAGCAGCAACCCGAACACTGAAGCTTTCTTT
14	many	TRBV7-9	TRBJ1-5	.	CASSLRGGDQPQHF	TGTGCCAGCAGCTTAAGGGGCGGGGATCAGCCCCAGCATTTT
12	many	TRBV7-2	TRBJ2-5	.	CASSLVSETQYF	TGTGCCAGCAGCTTAGTCTCAGAGACCCAGTACTTC
15	many	TRBV9	TRBJ2-1	.	CASSVEGIVRNEQFF	TGTGCCAGCAGCGTAGAAGGGATCGTTCGAAATGAGCAGTTCTTC
14	many	TRBV7-2	TRBJ1-5	.	CASSFRSRDQPQHF	TGTGCCAGCAGCTTTAGGAGTCGGGATCAGCCCCAGCATTTT
13	few	TRBV6-2/TRBV6-3	TRBJ1-4	.	CASTRQFNEKLFF	TGTGCCAGTACGCGACAGTTTAATGAAAAACTGTTTTTT
14	few	TRBV10-3	TRBJ2-5	.	CATGENPVQETQYF	TGTGCAACCGGGGAAAATCCGGTTCAAGAGACCCAGTACTTC
13	.	TRBV29-1	TRBJ1-1	TRBD1	CSVVDRGNTEAFF	TGCAGCGTTGTGGACAGGGGGAACACTGAAGCTTTCTTT
12	few	TRBV20-1	TRBJ1-5	.	CSASSGNQPQHF	TGCAGTGCTAGCTCGGGCAATCAGCCCCAGCATTTT
14	many	TRBV6-5	TRBJ1-6	TRBD1	CASRRQGASSPLHF	TGTGCCAGCAGGCGTCAGGGGGCTAGTTCACCCCTCCACTTT
13	.	TRBV29-1	TRBJ1-1	.	CSVEFGGGTEAFF	TGCAGCGTTGAATTTGGGGGGGGCACTGAAGCTTTCTTT
15	many	TRBV28	TRBJ2-7	.	CASRTDGISSYEQYF	TGTGCCAGCAGGACGGACGGTATTAGCTCCTACGAGCAGTACTTC
13	many	TRBV5-1	TRBJ2-7	TRBD1	CASSWDSASQQYF	TGCGCCAGCAGCTGGGACAGCGCTAGTCAGCAGTACTTC
13	.	TRBV29-1	TRBJ2-2	.	CSVSTGHTGELFF	TGCAGCGTTTCTACAGGGCACACCGGGGAGCTGTTTTTT
16	.	TRBV20-1	TRBJ2-7	TRBD2	CSARLATSGGWYEQYF	TGCAGTGCCAGGCTGGCGACTAGCGGGGGTTGGTACGAGCAGTACTTC
14	many	TRBV7-2	TRBJ2-5	.	CASSLQGVRETQYF	TGTGCCAGCAGCTTACAGGGCGTCCGAGAGACCCAGTACTTC
15	many	TRBV7-2	TRBJ2-2	TRBD1	CASSLLGQGTRELFF	TGTGCCAGCAGCTTACTGGGACAGGGAACGAGGGAGCTGTTTTTT
15	many	TRBV7-2	TRBJ2-5	TRBD2	CASSYQRGGGETQYF	TGTGCCAGCAGCTACCAGCGGGGTGGAGGAGAGACCCAGTACTTC
13	many	TRBV7-2	TRBJ1-2	.	CASSLQGIYGYTF	TGTGCCAGCAGCTTACAGGGAATCTATGGCTACACCTTC
19	few	TRBV2	TRBJ2-6	.	CASSEARQGSISGANVLTF	TGTGCCAGCAGTGAAGCGCGTCAGGGTTCTATCTCAGGGGCCAACGTCCTGACTTTC
17	many	TRBV4-1	TRBJ1-5	TRBD1	CASSHPPGTGGNQPQHF	TGCGCCAGCAGCCATCCGCCCGGGACAGGGGGGAATCAGCCCCAGCATTTT
16	many	TRBV7-2	TRBJ1-3	.	CASSLGRGRAGNTIYF	TGTGCCAGCAGCTTAGGAAGGGGGAGAGCTGGAAACACCATATATTTT
15	many	TRBV7-2	TRBJ2-4	.	CASSLEDVTKNIQYF	TGTGCCAGCAGCTTAGAGGACGTTACCAAAAACATTCAGTACTTC
16	medium-sized	TRBV12-3/TRBV12-4	TRBJ2-5	.	CASSLLAELTQKTQYF	TGTGCCAGCAGTTTATTGGCTGAACTTACCCAGAAGACCCAGTACTTC
19	many	TRBV14	TRBJ2-7	TRBD1	CASSQGEGGTGDLPYEQYF	TGTGCCAGCAGCCAAGGAGAAGGGGGGACAGGGGATTTACCCTACGAGCAGTACTTC
17	few	TRBV30	TRBJ2-1	.	CAWRKGARLVAYNEQFF	TGTGCCTGGAGAAAGGGTGCGAGACTAGTTGCCTACAATGAGCAGTTCTTC
14	many	TRBV4-1	TRBJ1-1	.	CASSQEELDTEAFF	TGCGCCAGCAGCCAAGAGGAGTTGGACACTGAAGCTTTCTTT
16	many	TRBV7-2	TRBJ1-2	.	CASSRDQAPSNYGYTF	TGTGCCAGCAGCCGGGACCAGGCCCCTTCTAACTATGGCTACACCTTC